The sequence of this T cell receptor beta chain was determined in a study of blood T cell repertoires in COVID-19. The wider study: Recovery among Cohort 3 donors was established by two negative PCRs, clearance, or symptom resolution.

Germline CDR1 SGHTS, CDR2 YDEGEE. There are 16 residues in the CDR3. The V end was cut by 3 bases, the J end by 10 bases, with 23 bases between. Source study methods: Amplified reference gene primers provided the basis for estimating nucleated cell counts. Libraries were prepared by immunoSEQ multiplex PCR; TCRdb keeps only in-frame clonotypes and omits some of them. V and J calls and clone size are as listed in that table; D and trimming were resolved from the DNA. The sample shows about 360,000 clones, approximately 87% of them seen only once. The sequenced sample was PBMCs or T cells enriched from blood (not recorded which). The clonotype originates from a middle-aged man in a cohort exposed to, infected with or recovered from COVID-19 (not recorded which). This chain connects TRBV5-8 to TRBJ2-1; TRBD2 might be the D (5 bases). In DNA form, the CDR3 reads TGTGCCAGCAGCTCGAAACTAGATTCGGAATCGGGGGAGCAGTTCTTC. Translating it yields CASSSKLDSESGEQFF. The whole variable domain, filled in from reference TRBV5-8 and TRBJ2-1, reads EAGVTQSPTHLIKTRGQQATLRCSPISGHTSVYWYQQALGLGLQFLLWYDEGEERNRGNFPPRFSGRQFPNYSSELNVNALELEDSALYLCASSSKLDSESGEQFFGPGTRLTVL.